This T cell receptor beta chain was sequenced in a study of CD8+ T cells in alopecia areata. Overall study findings and caveats: Affected scalp, especially in alopecia totalis/universalis, had a higher clonality than normal scalp did.

This clone was detected once. Its target is not known. RNA extraction and reverse transcription yielded cDNA as sequencing template. TCRdb's table, derived via immunoSEQ multiplex PCR, lists solely in-frame clones and lacks some. The sample holds about 150,000 clones, less than 65% seen once. A FACSAria was used to sort CD4+ and CD8+ T cells. These cells came from PBMCs. The receptor was derived from a human donor in good health. Sequenced: CD8+ T cells sorted from blood.

CDR3 loop: CASSLSQRGEAFF. The CDR3 region has the DNA TGTGCCAGCAGCCTGTCACAGCGAGGAGAAGCTTTCTTT. This sequence joins TRBV27 and TRBJ1-1; D not certain. The V and J ends lost 6 bases and 8 bases respectively, with 16 bases between them. This CDR3 contains 13 residues. The V gene's germline CDR1 is MNHEY and CDR2 SMNVEV (reference sequence).